These 19 T cell receptor beta chains originate from one sample sequenced in a study of T-cell memory formation after mild COVID-19 (dated by TCRdb to the early 2020s). The method was 5' RACE. The run used an Illumina NovaSeq 6000. TCRdb cleaned the public reads at Q25 with fastp, built clones with MiXCR and kept in-frame beta chains. A single entry per CDR3 protein holds the most common genes and DNA from its merged rows. Recorded for this sample are roughly 400,000 distinct CDR3 sequences; more than 15% of them occurred a single time. The ten largest make up roughly 21% of the sample. What was sequenced was PBMCs or a T cell subset sorted from them (not recorded which). Source of these receptors: a man aged 18 to 29 who had mild COVID-19 (a few samples of this study predate the infection). The sample titles of this study are shuffled in the database, so cell type and time point are left out; the donor was told from shared clones.

The chain recombines TRBV4-3 with TRBJ1-1; 7 bases map to TRBD1. The germline V gene has CDR1 LGHNA and CDR2 YSLEER. This CDR3 region has 16 residues. Unmatched junction bases numbered 5, after V lost 0 bases and J lost 1 base. The CDR3 sequence: CASSQDYYRGNTEAFF. DNA for the CDR3: TGCGCCAGCAGCCAAGATTATTACAGGGGGAACACTGAAGCTTTCTTT.

This chain connects TRBV2 to TRBJ2-7; the D is unclear. Germline lookup yields CDR1 SNHLY and CDR2 FYNNEI. Between the trimmed V and J ends, which lost 2 bases and 2 bases, there was a span of 19 bases. The CDR3 is 17 residues long. CDR3 in DNA: TGTGCCAGCAGTGAAATACAAGTATGGGTCCCCCCCTACGAGCAGTACTTC. Translated, it gives CASSEIQVWVPPYEQYF.

In this sample, this clonotype turned up a few times. The chain links TRBV11-2 to TRBJ2-5, with 9 bases matching TRBD2. CDR3 length: 17 residues. The V and J ends lost 1 base and 2 bases, in that order; junction bases with no gene match: 8. Looked up from germline, CDR1 is SGHAT and CDR2 is FQNNGV. The CDR3 nucleotides are TGTGCCAGCAGCTTAGTTAGCGGGGGCCACTCTCAAGAGACCCAGTACTTC. Translating gives CASSLVSGGHSQETQYF. Using reference TRBV11-2 and TRBJ2-5 for the parts outside the CDR3, the full variable domain is EAGVAQSPRYKIIEKRQSVAFWCNPISGHATLYWYQQILGQGPKLLIQFQNNGVVDDSQLPKDRFSAERLKGVDSTLKIQPAKLEDSAVYLCASSLVSGGHSQETQYFGPGTRLLVL.

V gene TRBV7-9 combines with J gene TRBJ2-3; possible D gene TRBD2, 7 bases. Germline V CDR1 and CDR2: SEHNR, FQNEAQ (reference sequence). V lost 4 bases and J lost 2, with 10 bases in between. This CDR3 is built from 14 residues. CDR3 protein: CASSWGGLTDTQYF. CDR3 in DNA: TGTGCCAGCAGCTGGGGGGGCCTCACAGATACGCAGTATTTT.

The table lists this clonotype with a few counts. The chain joins TRBV2 to TRBJ2-7, with TRBD2 matching over 13 bases. V shed 10 bases, J shed 2 bases, and the junction held 11 bases outside the gene matches. The CDR3 has 16 residues. Germline CDR1 is SNHLY and CDR2 is FYNNEI. This CDR3 reads CATSLGLAGTPYEQYF. In DNA, the CDR3 is TGTGCCACCTCCCTGGGACTAGCGGGGACCCCCTACGAGCAGTACTTC.

This clonotype has just a few counts. This chain uses TRBV29-1 with TRBJ2-1; D is perhaps TRBD2 (7 bases). Looked up from germline, CDR1 is SQVTM and CDR2 is ANQGSEA. The CDR3 runs 13 residues. V was cut by 2 bases and J by 8 bases, with 13 bases left in between. This CDR3 is CSVERGEGHEQFF. DNA of the CDR3: TGCAGCGTTGAAAGGGGGGAGGGACATGAGCAGTTCTTC.

This clonotype was picked up a small number of times. The chain has TRBV24-1 and TRBJ1-3, with unresolved D. Germline-derived CDR1 and CDR2 are KGHDR and SFDVKD. The V gene lost 2 bases and the J gene lost 8 bases, with 15 bases spanning the gap. This CDR3 contains 15 residues. The CDR3 region has the DNA TGTGCCACCAGTGATTCGACGACCGCCGGGGACACCATATATTTT. Its translation: CATSDSTTAGDTIYF.

The CDR3 nucleotides read TGTGCCAGCAGCCCCCGGGACAATTCCTACGAGCAGTACGTC. This codes for CASSPRDNSYEQYV. The chain joins TRBV14 to TRBJ2-7, with D perhaps TRBD1 (6 bases). The CDR3 loop spans 14 amino acids. Germline assignment: CDR1 SGHDN and CDR2 FVKESK. V was trimmed by 4 bases and J by 1 base, leaving 11 bases between them.

The sample holds a few counts of this clonotype. The chain recombines TRBV12-3 or TRBV12-4 with TRBJ1-2; no clear D. This CDR3 has 13 amino acids. V lost 3 bases and J lost 3, with 8 bases in between. The DNA of the CDR3 is TGTGCCAGCAGTTTTACCGGGCACTATGGCTACACCTTC. This translates into CASSFTGHYGYTF.

On this clonotype itself: This may be a read error, as it is one base from a much larger clone. This likely comes from a read error, as the CDR3 has no conserved phenylalanine or tryptophan at its end. The chain carries TRBV7-2 and TRBJ2-5; D possibly uses TRBD1 or TRBD2 (6 bases each). Germline assignment: CDR1 SGHTA and CDR2 FQGNSA. The CDR3 has 17 amino acids. Trimming cost V 2 bases and J 0 bases, with 16 bases left between them. The CDR3 DNA sequence: TGTGCCAGCAGCTTATACGGGGGCCTAGCGTACCAAGAGACCCAGTACATC. Protein product: CASSLYGGLAYQETQYI.

The chain uses TRBV5-1 and TRBJ2-7; D may correspond to TRBD1 or TRBD2 (5 bases each). Trimming took 1 base from V and 4 from J, leaving 12 bases between them. This CDR3 has 14 amino acids. Looked up from germline, CDR1 is SGHRS and CDR2 is YFSETQ. DNA for the CDR3: TGCGCCAGCAGCTTGTGGCGAGGGACGTACGAGCAGTACTTC. Translating gives CASSLWRGTYEQYF.

The gene calls are TRBV4-3 and TRBJ1-4; no reliable D call. Germline CDR1 and CDR2: LGHNA and YSLEER. The CDR3 runs to 15 residues. Trimming pared 0 bases from V and 4 bases from J, leaving 9 bases between. Here the CDR3 DNA reads TGCGCCAGCAGCCAAGAGGCCGGACGTAATGAAAAACTGTTTTTT. Translation: CASSQEAGRNEKLFF.

The chain links TRBV5-1 to TRBJ2-3; TRBD2 aligns across 8 bases. V shed 2 bases and J 4 bases; nucleotides not matched to a gene: 9. This CDR3 region has 16 residues. Germline CDR1 reads SGHRS; CDR2 reads YFSETQ. The CDR3 sequence: CASSFAGGHSSDTQYF. The CDR3 DNA reads as TGCGCCAGCAGCTTTGCGGGGGGCCATTCTTCAGATACGCAGTATTTT.

This clonotype showed up just a few times. The chain recombines TRBV9 with TRBJ2-2; a possible D gene is TRBD2 (7 bases). The CDR3 totals 16 residues. V was clipped by 0 bases and J by 7 bases, with 16 bases between them. Per germline, CDR1 SGDLS and CDR2 YYNGEE. The CDR3 DNA reads as TGTGCCAGCAGCGTAGACTCGGGGGGCTTCGACGGGGAGCTGTTTTTT. Protein sequence: CASSVDSGGFDGELFF. The whole variable domain, filled in from reference TRBV9 and TRBJ2-2, reads DSGVTQTPKHLITATGQRVTLRCSPRSGDLSVYWYQQSLDQGLQFLIQYYNGEERAKGNILERFSAQQFPDLHSELNLSSLELGDSALYFCASSVDSGGFDGELFFGEGSRLTVL.

This clonotype has only a few counts. The chain joins TRBV7-2 to TRBJ2-2, with 8 nucleotides matching TRBD2. CDR1 and CDR2 (germline): SGHTA, FQGNSA. The CDR3 runs 14 residues. V dropped 3 bases and J dropped 4; count of bases not matched to a gene: 1. The CDR3, as DNA: TGTGCCAGCAGCTTTCGGGGGGGCACCGGGGAGCTGTTTTTT. It is translated as CASSFRGGTGELFF. Full variable domain (remainder filled in from reference TRBV7-2 and TRBJ2-2): GAGVSQSPSNKVTEKGKDVELRCDPISGHTALYWYRQSLGQGLEFLIYFQGNSAPDKSGLPSDRFSAERTGGSVSTLTIQRTQQEDSAVYLCASSFRGGTGELFFGEGSRLTVL.

The gene calls are TRBV28 and TRBJ1-5; D uncertain. The CDR3 extends over 16 amino acids. Per germline, CDR1 MDHEN and CDR2 SYDVKM. V lost 1 base, J lost 7 bases, and 17 bases lay in between. The CDR3 nucleotides read TGTGCCAGCAGTTTATTCGGGGATGAGGATACCCAGCCCCAGCATTTT. It codes for CASSLFGDEDTQPQHF.

V and J are TRBV5-1 and TRBJ2-2; 7 positions agree with TRBD1. The length of the CDR3 is 15 residues. Per the germline V gene, CDR1 is SGHRS and CDR2 is YFSETQ. The junction had 7 bases not matched to a gene; V was cut back by 4 bases and J by 4 bases. The CDR3 loop reads CASSRGQVGTGELFF. As DNA, the CDR3 is TGCGCCAGCAGCCGCGGACAGGTTGGCACCGGGGAGCTGTTTTTT.

This clonotype has more than one count but fewer than ten. V and J are TRBV6-5 and TRBJ1-1, with D tentatively TRBD1 (6 bases). V was cut by 6 bases and J by 1 base, with 15 bases left in between. CDR3 length equals 15 residues. Germline CDR1 reads MNHEY; CDR2 reads SVGAGI. CDR3 sequence (DNA): TGTGCCAGCAGATTCTCGGGGGCGAAGAACACTGAAGCTTTCTTT. Its protein product is CASRFSGAKNTEAFF.

DNA for the CDR3: TGTGCCAGCAGACCCGATGGGGGTCGAGAGACCCAGTACTTC. Amino acid sequence: CASRPDGGRETQYF. The rearrangement links TRBV7-9 to TRBJ2-5; D could derive from TRBD1 or TRBD2 (5 bases each). The CDR3 is 14 amino acids. The V and J ends lost 6 bases and 4 bases respectively, with 15 bases between them. Looked up from germline, CDR1 is SEHNR and CDR2 is FQNEAQ (reference sequence). Together with reference TRBV7-9 and TRBJ2-5, the CDR3 gives the full variable domain: DTGVSQNPRHKITKRGQNVTFRCDPISEHNRLYWYRQTLGQGPEFLTYFQNEAQLEKSRLLSDRFSAERPKGSFSTLEIQRTEQGDSAMYLCASRPDGGRETQYFGPGTRLLVL.